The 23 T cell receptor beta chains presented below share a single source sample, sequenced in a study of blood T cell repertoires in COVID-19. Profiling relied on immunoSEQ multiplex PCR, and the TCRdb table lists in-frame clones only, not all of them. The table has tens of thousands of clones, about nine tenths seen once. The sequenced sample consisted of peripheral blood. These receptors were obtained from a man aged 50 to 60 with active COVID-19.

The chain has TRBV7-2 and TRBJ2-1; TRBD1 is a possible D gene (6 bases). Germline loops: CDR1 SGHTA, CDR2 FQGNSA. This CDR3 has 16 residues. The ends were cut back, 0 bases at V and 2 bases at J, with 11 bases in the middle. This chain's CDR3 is CASSLAETGPYNEQFF. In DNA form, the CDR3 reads TGTGCCAGCAGCTTAGCGGAGACAGGACCCTACAATGAGCAGTTCTTC.

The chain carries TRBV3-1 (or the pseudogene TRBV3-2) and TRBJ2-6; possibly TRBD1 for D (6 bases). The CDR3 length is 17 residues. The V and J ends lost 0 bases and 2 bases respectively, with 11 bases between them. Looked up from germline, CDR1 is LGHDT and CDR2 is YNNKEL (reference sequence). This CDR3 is CASSQEQGFTGANVLTF. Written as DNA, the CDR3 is TGTGCCAGCAGCCAAGAACAGGGATTCACTGGGGCCAACGTCCTGACTTTC.

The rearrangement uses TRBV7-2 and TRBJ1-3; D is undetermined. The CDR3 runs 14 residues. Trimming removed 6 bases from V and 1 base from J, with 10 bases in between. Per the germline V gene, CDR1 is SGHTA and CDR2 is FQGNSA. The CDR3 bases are TGTGCCAGCAGGCTAGGGAGGTCTGGAAACACCATATATTTT. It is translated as CASRLGRSGNTIYF.

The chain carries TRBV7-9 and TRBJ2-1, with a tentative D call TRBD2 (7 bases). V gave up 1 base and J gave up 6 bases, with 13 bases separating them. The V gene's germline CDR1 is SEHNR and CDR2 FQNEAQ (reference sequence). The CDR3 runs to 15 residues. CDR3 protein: CASSLVVGGRNEQFF. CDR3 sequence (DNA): TGTGCCAGCAGCTTAGTGGTGGGGGGGCGCAATGAGCAGTTCTTC.

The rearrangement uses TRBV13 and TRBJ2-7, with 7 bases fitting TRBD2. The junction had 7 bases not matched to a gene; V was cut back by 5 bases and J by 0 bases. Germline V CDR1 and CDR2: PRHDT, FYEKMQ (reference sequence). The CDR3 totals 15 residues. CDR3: CASSPPAGNSYEQYF. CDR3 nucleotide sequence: TGTGCCAGCAGCCCCCCAGCGGGGAACTCCTACGAGCAGTACTTC.

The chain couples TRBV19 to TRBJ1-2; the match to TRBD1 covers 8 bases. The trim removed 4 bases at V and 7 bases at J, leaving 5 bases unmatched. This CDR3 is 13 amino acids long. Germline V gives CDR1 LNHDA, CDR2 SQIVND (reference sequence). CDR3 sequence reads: CASSNPTGVGYTF. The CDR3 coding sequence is TGTGCCAGTAGTAACCCGACAGGGGTTGGCTACACCTTC.

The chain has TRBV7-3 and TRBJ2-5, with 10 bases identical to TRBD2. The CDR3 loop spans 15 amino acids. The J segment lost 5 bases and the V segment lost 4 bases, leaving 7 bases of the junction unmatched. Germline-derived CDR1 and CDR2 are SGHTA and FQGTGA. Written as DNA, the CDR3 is TGTGCCAGCAGCTCCGGACTAGCGGAGGGCGAGACCCAGTACTTC. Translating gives CASSSGLAEGETQYF.

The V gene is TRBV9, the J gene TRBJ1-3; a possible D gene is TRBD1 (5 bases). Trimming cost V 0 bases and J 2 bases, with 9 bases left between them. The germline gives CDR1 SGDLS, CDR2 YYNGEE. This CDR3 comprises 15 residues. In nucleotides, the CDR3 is TGTGCCAGCAGCGTAGCGGAAGGGGCTGGAAACACCATATATTTT. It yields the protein CASSVAEGAGNTIYF. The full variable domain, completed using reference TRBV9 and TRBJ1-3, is DSGVTQTPKHLITATGQRVTLRCSPRSGDLSVYWYQQSLDQGLQFLIQYYNGEERAKGNILERFSAQQFPDLHSELNLSSLELGDSALYFCASSVAEGAGNTIYFGEGSWLTVV.

The CDR3 sequence: CSVEVRGQGYGYTF. The CDR3 DNA reads as TGCAGCGTTGAAGTCCGGGGACAGGGTTATGGCTACACCTTC. V usage is TRBV29-1 and J usage is TRBJ1-2, with 9 bases aligning to TRBD1. Looked up from germline, CDR1 is SQVTM and CDR2 is ANQGSEA. The CDR3 spans 14 residues. Trimming at V came to 1 base and at J to 5 bases, leaving 5 bases not matched to a gene.

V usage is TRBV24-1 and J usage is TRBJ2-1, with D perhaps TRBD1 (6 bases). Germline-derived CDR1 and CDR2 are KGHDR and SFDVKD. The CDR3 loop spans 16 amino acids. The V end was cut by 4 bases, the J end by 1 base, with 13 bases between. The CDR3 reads CATSDPRDNSYNEQFF. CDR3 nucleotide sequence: TGTGCCACCAGTGACCCTCGGGACAATTCCTACAATGAGCAGTTCTTC.

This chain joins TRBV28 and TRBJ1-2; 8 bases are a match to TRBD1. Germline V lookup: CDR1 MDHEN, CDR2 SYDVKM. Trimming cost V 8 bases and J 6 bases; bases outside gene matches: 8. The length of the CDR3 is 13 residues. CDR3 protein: CASLDRDPHGYTF. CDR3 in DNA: TGTGCCAGCTTGGACAGGGACCCCCATGGCTACACCTTC.

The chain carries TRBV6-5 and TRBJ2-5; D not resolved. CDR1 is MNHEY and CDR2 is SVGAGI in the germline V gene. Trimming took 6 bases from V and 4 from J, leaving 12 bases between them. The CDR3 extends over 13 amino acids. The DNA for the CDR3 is TGTGCCAGCAGCCGATCTTTGAGAGAGACCCAGTACTTC. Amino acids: CASSRSLRETQYF.

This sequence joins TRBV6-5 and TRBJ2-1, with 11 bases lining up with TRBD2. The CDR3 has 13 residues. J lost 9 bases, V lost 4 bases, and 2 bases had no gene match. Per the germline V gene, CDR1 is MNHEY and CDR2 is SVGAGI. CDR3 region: CASSLLAGVEQFF. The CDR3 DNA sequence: TGTGCCAGCAGTTTACTAGCGGGAGTTGAGCAGTTCTTC.

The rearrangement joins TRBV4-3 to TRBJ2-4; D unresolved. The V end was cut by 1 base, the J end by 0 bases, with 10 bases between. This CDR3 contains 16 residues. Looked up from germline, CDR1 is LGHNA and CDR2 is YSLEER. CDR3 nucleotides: TGCGCCAGCAGCCAAGTCGGCGGTCTAGCCAAAAACATTCAGTACTTC. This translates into CASSQVGGLAKNIQYF.

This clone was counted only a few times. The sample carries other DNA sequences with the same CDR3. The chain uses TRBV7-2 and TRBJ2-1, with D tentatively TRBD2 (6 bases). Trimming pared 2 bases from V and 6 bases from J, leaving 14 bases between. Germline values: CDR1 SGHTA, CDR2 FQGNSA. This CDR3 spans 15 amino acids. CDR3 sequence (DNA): TGTGCCAGCAGCTTACAGGGCGGGGTTTCCAATGAGCAGTTCTTC. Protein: CASSLQGGVSNEQFF. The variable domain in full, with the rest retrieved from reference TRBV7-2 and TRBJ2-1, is GAGVSQSPSNKVTEKGKDVELRCDPISGHTALYWYRQSLGQGLEFLIYFQGNSAPDKSGLPSDRFSAERTGGSVSTLTIQRTQQEDSAVYLCASSLQGGVSNEQFFGPGTRLTVL.

CDR3 residues: CASSRREIAGYTGELFF. The DNA of the CDR3 is TGTGCCAGCAGTCGCCGAGAAATAGCGGGTTACACCGGGGAGCTGTTTTTT. The chain links TRBV3-1 (or the pseudogene TRBV3-2) to TRBJ2-2, with 7 bases aligning to TRBD2. Germline assignment: CDR1 LGHDT and CDR2 YNNKEL (reference sequence). This CDR3 is 17 amino acids long. V was clipped by 6 bases and J by 3 bases; unmatched bases: 13.

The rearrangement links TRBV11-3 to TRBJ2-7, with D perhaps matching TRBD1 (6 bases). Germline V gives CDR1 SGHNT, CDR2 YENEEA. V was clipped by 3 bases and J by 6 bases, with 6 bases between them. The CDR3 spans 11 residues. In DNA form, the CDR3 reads TGTGCCAGCAGCTTCAGGGGCGAGCAGTACTTC. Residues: CASSFRGEQYF. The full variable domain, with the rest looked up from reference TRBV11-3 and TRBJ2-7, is EAGVVQSPRYKIIEKKQPVAFWCNPISGHNTLYWYLQNLGQGPELLIRYENEEAVDDSQLPKDRFSAERLKGVDSTLKIQPAELGDSAVYLCASSFRGEQYFGPGTRLTVT.

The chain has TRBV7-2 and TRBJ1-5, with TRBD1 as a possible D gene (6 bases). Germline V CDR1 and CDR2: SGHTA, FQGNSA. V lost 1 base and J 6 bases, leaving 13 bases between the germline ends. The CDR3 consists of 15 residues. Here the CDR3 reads CASSLGRVGGQPQHF. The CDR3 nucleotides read TGTGCCAGCAGCTTAGGTCGGGTAGGGGGTCAGCCCCAGCATTTT.

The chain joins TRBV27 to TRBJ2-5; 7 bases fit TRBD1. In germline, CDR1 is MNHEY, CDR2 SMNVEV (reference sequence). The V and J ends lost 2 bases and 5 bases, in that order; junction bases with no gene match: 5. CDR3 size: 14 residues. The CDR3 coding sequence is TGTGCCAGCAGTTTAAGAGGCAGGGGGGAGACCCAGTACTTC. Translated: CASSLRGRGETQYF.

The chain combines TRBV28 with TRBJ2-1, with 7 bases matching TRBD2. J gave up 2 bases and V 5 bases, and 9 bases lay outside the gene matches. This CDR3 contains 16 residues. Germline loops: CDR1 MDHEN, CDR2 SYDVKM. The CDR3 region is CASSPTGSGTYNEQFF. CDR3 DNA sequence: TGTGCCAGCAGTCCCACGGGGAGCGGGACCTACAATGAGCAGTTCTTC.

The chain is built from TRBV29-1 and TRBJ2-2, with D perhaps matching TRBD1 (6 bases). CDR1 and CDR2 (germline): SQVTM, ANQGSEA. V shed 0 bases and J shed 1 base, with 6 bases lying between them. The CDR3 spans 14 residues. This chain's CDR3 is CSVEDRGNTGELFF. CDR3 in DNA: TGCAGCGTTGAAGACAGGGGGAACACCGGGGAGCTGTTTTTT.

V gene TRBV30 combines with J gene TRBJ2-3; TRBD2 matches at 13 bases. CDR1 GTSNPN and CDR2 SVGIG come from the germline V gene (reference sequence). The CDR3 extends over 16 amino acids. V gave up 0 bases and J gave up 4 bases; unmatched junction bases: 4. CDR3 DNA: TGTGCCTGGAGTGTACTAGCGGGGGGGCAGGCAGATACGCAGTATTTT. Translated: CAWSVLAGGQADTQYF.

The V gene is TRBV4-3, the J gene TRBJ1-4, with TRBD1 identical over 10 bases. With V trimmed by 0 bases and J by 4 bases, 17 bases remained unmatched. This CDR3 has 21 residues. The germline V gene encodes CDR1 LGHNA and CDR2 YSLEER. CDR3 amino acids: CASSQDPISGTGDGNNEKLFF. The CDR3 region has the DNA TGCGCCAGCAGCCAAGACCCGATCTCCGGGACAGGGGACGGCAATAATGAAAAACTGTTTTTT.